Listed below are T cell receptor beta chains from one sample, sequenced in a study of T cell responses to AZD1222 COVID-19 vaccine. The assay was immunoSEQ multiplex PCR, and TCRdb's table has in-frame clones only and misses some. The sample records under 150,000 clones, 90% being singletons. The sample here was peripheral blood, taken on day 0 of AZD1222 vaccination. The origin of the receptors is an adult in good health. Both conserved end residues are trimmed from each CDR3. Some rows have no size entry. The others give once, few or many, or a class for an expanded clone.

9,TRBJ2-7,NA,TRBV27,ASSLGQGQY
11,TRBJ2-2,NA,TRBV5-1,ASSLDFVGELF
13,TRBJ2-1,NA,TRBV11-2,ASSVQRGGYNEQF
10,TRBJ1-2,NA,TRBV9,ASSGTIYGYT
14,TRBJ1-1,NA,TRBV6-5,ASSYNMRTGNTEAF
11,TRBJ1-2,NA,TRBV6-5,ASGNPLFNGYT
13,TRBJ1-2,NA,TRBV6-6,ASSYSETGRGGYT
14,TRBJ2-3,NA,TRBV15,ATSSLTSGLTDTQY
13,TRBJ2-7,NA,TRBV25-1,ASSEFGGVGYEQY
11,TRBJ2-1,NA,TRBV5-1,ASSLPRGDEQF
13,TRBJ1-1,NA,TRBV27,ASSRRPSGNTEAF
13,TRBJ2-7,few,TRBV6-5,ASSYPGTGGYEQY
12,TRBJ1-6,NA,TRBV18,ASSPNRGNSPLH
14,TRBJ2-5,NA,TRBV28,ASSLTGTGTGETQY
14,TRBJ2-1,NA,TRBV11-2,ASSLRGDRSYNEQF
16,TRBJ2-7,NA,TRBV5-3,ARSQKRPKRGGPNEQY
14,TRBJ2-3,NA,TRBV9,ASSQGPGGGTDTQY
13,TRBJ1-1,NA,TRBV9,ASSGAGEARWKAF
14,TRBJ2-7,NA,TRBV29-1,SVEDIGGENSYEQY
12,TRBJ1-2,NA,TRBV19,ASSTGGVDYGYT
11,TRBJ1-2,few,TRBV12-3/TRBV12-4,ASSLGGRQGYT
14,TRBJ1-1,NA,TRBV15,ATSRTGGALGTEAF
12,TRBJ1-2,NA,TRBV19,ASSGRGANYGYT
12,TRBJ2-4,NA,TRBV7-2,ASSLYSAKNIQY
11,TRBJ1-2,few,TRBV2,ASRGDMNYGYT
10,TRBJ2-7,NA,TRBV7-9,ASSLTGTEQY
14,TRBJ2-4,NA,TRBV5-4,ASSSKTLLAKNIQY
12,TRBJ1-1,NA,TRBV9,ASSVGEGGTEAF
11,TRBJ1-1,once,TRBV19,ASSIVQESEAF